These 9 T cell receptor beta chains originate from one sample sequenced in a study of T cells expressing NK-cell markers. With the 5' RACE reads reprocessed, TCRdb shows one record per CDR3 protein and no DNA. This sample's clone table lists some 110,000 distinct CDR3 sequences. Input material: blood T cells: a sorted CD56 or NKG2C T cell subset, CD4+ or CD8+ T cells, or bulk PBMC T cells (not recorded which). Receptors originate from a woman aged 18 to 75 in good health.

The chain joins TRBV29-1 to TRBJ2-7; checking the TCRdb D call of TRBD1 is not possible without DNA. Per germline, CDR1 SQVTM and CDR2 ANQGSEA. This CDR3 is 12 amino acids long. The CDR3 region is CSARQGNYEQYF.

This chain uses TRBV5-1 with TRBJ2-7; TCRdb names TRBD1, which stays unverified in the absence of DNA. The germline CDR1 and CDR2 sequences are SGHRS and YFSETQ. CDR3 length equals 13 residues. The CDR3 is CASSFQGGYEQYF.

This chain joins TRBV29-1 and TRBJ2-3; as DNA is missing, the TRBD2 call by TCRdb cannot be tested. The CDR3 runs to 15 residues. CDR1 and CDR2 (germline): SQVTM, ANQGSEA. The CDR3 loop is CSVPTSGGVTDTQYF.

The chain joins TRBV28 to TRBJ2-1. The CDR3 totals 12 residues. Germline V lookup: CDR1 MDHEN, CDR2 SYDVKM. This chain's CDR3 is CASSSLSNEQFF.

The chain joins TRBV20-1 to TRBJ2-7. Germline-derived CDR1 and CDR2 are DFQATT and SNEGSKA (reference sequence). The CDR3 length is 12 residues. The CDR3 is CSARDLSLEQYF.

The V call is TRBV19, the J call TRBJ2-1; TCRdb calls TRBD2, which cannot be checked without DNA. This CDR3 is built from 13 residues. CDR1 and CDR2 (germline): LNHDA, SQIVND (reference sequence). This chain's CDR3 is CAAAASGNNEQFF.

V gene TRBV9 combines with J gene TRBJ2-1; TCRdb outputs TRBD1, but without DNA this stays unchecked. Germline CDR1 SGDLS, CDR2 YYNGEE. The CDR3 has 12 amino acids. CDR3 in amino acids: CASSVRVNEQFF.

The chain joins TRBV27 to TRBJ1-5. Germline V gene lookup returns CDR1 MNHEY and CDR2 SMNVEV (reference sequence). The CDR3 contains 15 residues. The CDR3 sequence: CASSLVGWGNQPQHF.

V usage is TRBV30 and J usage is TRBJ2-5; TCRdb proposes TRBD1, but this gene call is untestable without DNA. Germline CDR1 and CDR2: GTSNPN and SVGIG (reference sequence). The CDR3 has 15 amino acids. CDR3 region: CACCLGTGGAETQYF.